The clone carrying this TCR beta chain was observed a handful of times. This sample is part of a study of T-cell reconstitution after alpha-beta-depleted transplantation in children. This CDR3 is built from 15 residues. Germline assignment: CDR1 SGHDT and CDR2 YYEEEE. Between the trimmed V and J ends, which lost 2 bases and 4 bases, there was a span of 12 bases. During its preparation, the TCRbeta library received unique molecular identifiers. One entry per CDR3 protein, called by TCRdb with MiXCR from the PCR reads. In the table there are nearly 400,000 distinct CDR3 sequences, roughly 20% of which are singletons.

This rearrangement joins TRBV5-6 to TRBJ2-2, with unresolved D. The TCR originated in a human donor who donated a stem cell graft to a child with acute myeloid leukemia. Sequencing was performed on PBMCs from the stem cell graft donor, taken from the stem cell graft. The chain's CDR3 is CASSFTHLGTGELFF. The CDR3 nucleotides are TGTGCCAGCAGCTTTACACATTTAGGCACCGGGGAGCTGTTTTTT.